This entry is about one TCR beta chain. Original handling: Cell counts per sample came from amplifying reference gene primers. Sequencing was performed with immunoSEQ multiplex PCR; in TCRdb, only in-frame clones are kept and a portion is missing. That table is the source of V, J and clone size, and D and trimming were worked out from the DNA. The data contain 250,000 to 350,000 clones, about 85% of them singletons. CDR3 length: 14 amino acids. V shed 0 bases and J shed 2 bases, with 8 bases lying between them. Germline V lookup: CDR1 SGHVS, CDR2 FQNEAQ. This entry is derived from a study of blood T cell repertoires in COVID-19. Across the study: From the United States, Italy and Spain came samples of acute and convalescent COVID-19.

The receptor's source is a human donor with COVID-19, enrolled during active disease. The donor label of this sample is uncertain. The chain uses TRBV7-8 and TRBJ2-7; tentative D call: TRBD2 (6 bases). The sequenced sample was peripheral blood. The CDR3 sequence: CASSLASGAYEQYF. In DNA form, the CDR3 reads TGTGCCAGCAGCTTAGCTAGCGGCGCCTACGAGCAGTACTTC.